These 20 T cell receptor beta chains were all obtained from the same sample, sequenced in a study. MiXCR, run by TCRdb on the RT-PCR reads, gives a single entry per CDR3 protein. The sample lists around 700,000 distinct CDR3 sequences, 11% to 15% seen once, with roughly 3.9% in the top ten. Sequenced material: memory CD4+ T cells from blood. These receptors came from a female donor in good health, serving as a healthy control.

This clonotype turned up a few times. The V gene is TRBV7-2, the J gene TRBJ2-1, with 7 bases aligning to TRBD2. With V trimmed by 2 bases and J by 13 bases, 5 bases remained unmatched. Germline V gene data show CDR1 as SGHTA and CDR2 as FQGNSA. The CDR3 contains 12 residues. The CDR3, as DNA: TGTGCCAGCAGCTTACTGAGGGGACTACAGTTCTTC. The encoded protein is CASSLLRGLQFF.

This clonotype was observed a handful of times. The chain links TRBV20-1 to TRBJ1-5, with 8 bases matching TRBD1. Germline V gene data show CDR1 as DFQATT and CDR2 as SNEGSKA (reference sequence). Trimming at V came to 5 bases and at J to 6 bases, leaving 6 bases not matched to a gene. This CDR3 region has 13 residues. CDR3: CSAWTGWGQPQHF. DNA of the CDR3: TGCAGTGCTTGGACAGGGTGGGGTCAGCCCCAGCATTTT.

This clonotype was seen more than once but under ten times. This sequence joins TRBV7-2 and TRBJ2-3; D is perhaps TRBD1 or TRBD2 (5 bases each). Germline V CDR1 and CDR2: SGHTA, FQGNSA. The ends were cut back, 0 bases at V and 1 base at J, with 14 bases in the middle. There are 17 residues in the CDR3. The CDR3 DNA sequence: TGTGCCAGCAGCTTAGCGGGACCGCAATTGGGCACAGATACGCAGTATTTT. Residues: CASSLAGPQLGTDTQYF.

This clonotype was observed at least ten times. The chain recombines TRBV12-3 or TRBV12-4 with TRBJ1-1, with TRBD1 matching over 7 bases. V dropped 6 bases and J dropped 4; count of bases not matched to a gene: 2. The CDR3 is made up of 12 amino acids. Here the CDR3 reads CASSRDSTEAFF. The CDR3 nucleotides are TGTGCCAGCAGCCGGGACAGCACTGAAGCTTTCTTT.

This clonotype showed up many times. This chain connects TRBV5-1 to TRBJ2-1; TRBD2 aligns across 7 bases. Germline CDR1 and CDR2: SGHRS and YFSETQ. CDR3 length: 13 amino acids. Losses at the gene ends were 4 bases for V and 11 bases for J; bases not matched to a gene: 9. The CDR3 sequence: CASSDGGSPKQFF. For the CDR3, the DNA is TGCGCCAGCAGCGACGGCGGGAGCCCCAAGCAGTTCTTC.

This clonotype was seen a single time. At one end the junction does not follow the germline gene, possibly because of a read error. This sequence joins TRBV12-3 or TRBV12-4 and TRBJ2-2; tentative D call: TRBD2 (5 bases). The CDR3 runs to 12 residues. The CDR3 coding sequence is TGTGCCAGCAGTTTAGCGGGTGGGGAGCGGTTTTTT. Encoded protein: CASSLAGGERFF.

This clonotype was counted ten times or more. This sequence joins TRBV12-3 or TRBV12-4 and TRBJ2-7; no clear D gene. V lost 6 bases to trimming and J lost 0 bases, with 18 bases between them. The CDR3 length is 16 residues. CDR3: CASRDDTLELSYEQYF. DNA of the CDR3: TGTGCCAGCAGGGACGACACGTTGGAGCTCTCCTACGAGCAGTACTTC.

This clonotype was counted ten times or more. The J gene is TRBJ2-7, the V gene TRBV7-2; 11 positions match TRBD2. CDR1 is SGHTA, CDR2 FQGNSA, per germline. V trimming: 2 bases; J trimming: 0 bases; junction bases outside the gene matches: 6. CDR3 length: 17 residues. The chain's CDR3 is CASSLSASGGSSYEQYF. CDR3 nucleotides: TGTGCCAGCAGCTTATCCGCTAGCGGGGGGAGCTCCTACGAGCAGTACTTC.

The chain recombines TRBV4-3 with TRBJ1-6, with unresolved D. Germline V gene sequence: CDR1 LGHNA, CDR2 YSLEER. The length of the CDR3 is 13 residues. Trimming took 4 bases from V and 12 from J, leaving 13 bases between them. The chain's CDR3 is CASSRSVGLPLHF. The CDR3 region has the DNA TGCGCCAGCAGCCGTTCCGTTGGGTTACCCCTCCACTTT.

This clonotype has just a few counts. The V call is TRBV5-1, the J call TRBJ1-6, with TRBD1 matching 7 bases. This CDR3 has 15 residues. V lost 0 bases and J lost 7; bases outside the gene matches: 4. Germline CDR1 and CDR2: SGHRS and YFSETQ. The CDR3 loop reads CASSLDRGANSPLHF. In DNA form, the CDR3 reads TGCGCCAGCAGCTTGGACAGGGGAGCCAATTCACCCCTCCACTTT.

This clonotype appeared a few times. V gene TRBV5-1 combines with J gene TRBJ2-1; TRBD2 might be the D (6 bases). This CDR3 contains 14 residues. The germline V gene has CDR1 SGHRS and CDR2 YFSETQ. The V end lost 8 bases, the J end lost 6 bases, and 18 bases lay between the germline ends. The CDR3, as DNA: TGCGCCAGTTCCCGGGACTCCACATCCAATGAGCAGTTCTTC. Translation gives CASSRDSTSNEQFF.

This sequence joins TRBV6-6 and TRBJ2-3, with 13 bases lining up with TRBD2. The CDR3 covers 17 residues. The germline gives CDR1 MNHNY, CDR2 SVGAGI (reference sequence). The junction had 5 bases not matched to a gene; V was cut back by 4 bases and J by 1 base. The CDR3 sequence is CASSFGTSGDGTDTQYF. The DNA of the CDR3 is TGTGCCAGCAGTTTCGGGACTAGCGGGGACGGCACAGATACGCAGTATTTT.

The rearrangement joins TRBV6-6 to TRBJ2-7, with D possibly matching TRBD2 (6 bases). The V and J ends lost 7 bases and 3 bases respectively, with 22 bases between them. The CDR3 is 16 amino acids. CDR1 and CDR2 (germline): MNHNY, SVGAGI (reference sequence). CDR3 coding DNA: TGTGCCAGCACTCGTCAGACCGGGACTTACAACTACGAGCAGTACTTC. Amino acid sequence: CASTRQTGTYNYEQYF.

This clonotype was seen more than once but under ten times. The chain has TRBV11-2 and TRBJ2-1; 11 nucleotides match TRBD2. V shed 5 bases and J 1 base; nucleotides not matched to a gene: 7. Looked up from germline, CDR1 is SGHAT and CDR2 is FQNNGV. The CDR3 is 17 amino acids. The CDR3 region has the DNA TGTGCCAGCAGCCCCCGGACTAGCGGGTTATCCTACAATGAGCAGTTCTTC. As protein: CASSPRTSGLSYNEQFF.

This chain connects TRBV12-3 or TRBV12-4 to TRBJ2-3; 11 nucleotides align to TRBD2. The CDR3 extends over 17 amino acids. V dropped 3 bases and J dropped 8; count of bases not matched to a gene: 13. The CDR3 region has the DNA TGTGCCAGCAGTTTTGCGGTAGCGGGGGGGGCAGGAGGTACGCAGTATTTT. It specifies CASSFAVAGGAGGTQYF.

This clonotype was detected ten times or more. The V gene is TRBV24-1, the J gene TRBJ2-7; D remains unclear. Trimming left V 9 bases short and J 6 bases short, with 2 bases between. Germline V gene sequence: CDR1 KGHDR, CDR2 SFDVKD. The CDR3 is 8 amino acids. CDR3: CATGEQYF. CDR3 in DNA: TGTGCCACCGGCGAGCAGTACTTC.

J is TRBJ1-6 and V is TRBV5-1; unclear D gene. The CDR3 is 14 amino acids. The germline gives CDR1 SGHRS, CDR2 YFSETQ. V was pared by 3 bases and J by 8 bases, with 12 bases between. CDR3 in DNA: TGCGCCAGCAGCTCGACCGTCAGCGATTCACCCCTCCACTTT. Translation: CASSSTVSDSPLHF. Full variable domain (remainder filled in from reference TRBV5-1 and TRBJ1-6): KAGVTQTPRYLIKTRGQQVTLSCSPISGHRSVSWYQQTPGQGLQFLFEYFSETQRNKGNFPGRFSGRQFSNSRSEMNVSTLELGDSALYLCASSSTVSDSPLHFGNGTRLTVT.

The J gene is TRBJ2-1, the V gene TRBV2, with D unresolved. Germline CDR1 reads SNHLY; CDR2 reads FYNNEI. Deletions cut 3 bases from V and 12 bases from J, with 9 bases between. This CDR3 spans 11 amino acids. The CDR3 sequence is CASSDRWGQFF. The CDR3 nucleotides read TGTGCCAGCAGTGACAGATGGGGGCAGTTCTTC.

The rearrangement uses TRBV12-3 or TRBV12-4 and TRBJ1-2, with D tentatively TRBD1 (6 bases). Trimming stripped 6 bases from V and 4 bases from J, with 15 bases between. The CDR3 has 14 residues. The CDR3 bases are TGTGCCAGCAGCCTGGGAGGGGGGTCCTATGGCTACACCTTC. Translation gives CASSLGGGSYGYTF.

This clonotype has a handful of counts. J is TRBJ2-5 and V is TRBV12-3 or TRBV12-4, with TRBD2 as a possible D gene (6 bases). The CDR3 has 16 residues. Trimming left V 3 bases short and J 5 bases short, with 19 bases between. CDR3 sequence reads: CASSFYVGTFDETQYF. The CDR3 DNA follows: TGTGCCAGCAGTTTCTATGTCGGGACTTTTGACGAGACCCAGTACTTC.